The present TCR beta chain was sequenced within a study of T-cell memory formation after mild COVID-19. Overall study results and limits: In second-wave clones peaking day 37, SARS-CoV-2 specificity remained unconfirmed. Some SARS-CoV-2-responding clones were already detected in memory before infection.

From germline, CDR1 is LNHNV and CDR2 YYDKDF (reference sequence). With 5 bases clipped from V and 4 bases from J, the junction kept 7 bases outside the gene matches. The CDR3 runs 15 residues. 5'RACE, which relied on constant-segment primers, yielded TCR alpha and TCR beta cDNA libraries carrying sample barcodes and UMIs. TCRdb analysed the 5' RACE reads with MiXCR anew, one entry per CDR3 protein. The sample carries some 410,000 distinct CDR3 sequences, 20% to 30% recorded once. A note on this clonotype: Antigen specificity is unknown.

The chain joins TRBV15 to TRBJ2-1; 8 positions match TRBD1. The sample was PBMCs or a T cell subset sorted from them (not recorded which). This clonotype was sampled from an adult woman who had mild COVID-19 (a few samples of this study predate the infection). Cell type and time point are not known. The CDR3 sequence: CATSYGQGEYNEQFF. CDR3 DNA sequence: TGTGCCACCAGCTACGGACAGGGAGAGTACAATGAGCAGTTCTTC.